This TCR beta chain appears in the sequencing data of a study of blood T cell repertoires in COVID-19. Study-wide background: The United States, Italy and Spain provided the acute and convalescent COVID-19 samples.

TCRdb's copy holds only in-frame clones and misses some; the assay was immunoSEQ multiplex PCR. The profile shows about 140,000 clones, over 80% of them singletons. Participant reports of clinical history set cohort assignment. Participants in the exposed group had met a COVID-19 case in the 2 weeks before joining the study. Trimming took 2 bases from V and 4 from J, leaving 15 bases between them. CDR1 is LGHNA and CDR2 is YSLEER in the germline V gene. The CDR3 totals 16 residues. The origin of this receptor is a man in his 70s who had been exposed to COVID-19. This rearrangement joins TRBV4-3 to TRBJ2-1; the D gene is possibly TRBD2 (6 bases). What was sequenced was PBMCs or T cells enriched from blood (not recorded which). In nucleotides, the CDR3 is TGCGCCAGCAGCCAAATCCGGGACTGGGGGTACAATGAGCAGTTCTTC. Its translation: CASSQIRDWGYNEQFF.